Only a few counts were recorded for the clone carrying this T cell receptor (beta chain). Antigen specificity is unknown. The donors were members of the validation cohort comprising over a hundred subjects, separate from the roughly 730-subject first cohort. This sample was taken from a study of cytomegalovirus exposure and HLA in healthy donors. Study-level information: The same platform was used for the 130 or so validation repertoires as for the 666 first-cohort repertoires, as reported in a later analysis. Overall study findings and caveats: A classifier reportedly called cytomegalovirus status with high sensitivity and specificity. The investigators catalogued 150 or so TCR beta chains as cytomegalovirus-associated.

The germline V and J ends were trimmed by 5 bases and 0 bases, with 5 bases remaining between them. In germline, CDR1 is SGHTS, CDR2 YDEGEE. The CDR3 has 12 residues. Repertoires were generated with immunoSEQ multiplex PCR, while TCRdb's copy carries only in-frame clones and drops some. The repertoire has 200,000 or so clones, approximately 86% of them found once; the top ten carry over 2.5%. The rearrangement uses TRBV5-8 and TRBJ1-2; D is unresolved. The clonotype was recovered from a woman between 18 and 29 years old in good health and CMV-seronegative. Sequencing input: PBMCs. The chain's CDR3 is CASSRANYGYTF. DNA of the CDR3: TGTGCCAGCAGTCGGGCTAACTATGGCTACACCTTC.